This passage covers 3 T cell receptor beta chains from one sample sequenced in a study of cytomegalovirus exposure and HLA in healthy donors. PCR employed 60 Vbeta and 13 Jbeta primers. Sequencing used immunoSEQ multiplex PCR; TCRdb keeps in-frame clones, though not all of them. In the table there are more than 200,000 clones, approximately 80% of which are singletons. Sample: PBMCs. Receptors originate from a girl aged 10-17 years in good health and CMV-seronegative.

This chain joins TRBV9 and TRBJ2-7, with 8 bases matching TRBD1. From germline, CDR1 is SGDLS and CDR2 YYNGEE. The CDR3 has 16 residues. V shed 0 bases, J shed 3 bases, and the junction held 8 bases outside the gene matches. The DNA of the CDR3 is TGTGCCAGCAGCGTAGAGGCTACAGGGGGGTACTACGAGCAGTACTTC. It is translated as CASSVEATGGYYEQYF.

The V gene is TRBV28, the J gene TRBJ2-7, with 7 bases identical to TRBD1. This CDR3 comprises 15 residues. The ends lost 6 bases at V and 1 base at J; junction bases unmatched: 9. From germline, CDR1 is MDHEN and CDR2 SYDVKM. The CDR3 region is CASRPRTGLSYEQYF. The CDR3 DNA follows: TGTGCCAGCAGGCCTCGGACAGGTCTTTCCTACGAGCAGTACTTC.

V gene TRBV6-1 combines with J gene TRBJ1-3; D ambiguous. The V end was cut by 0 bases, the J end by 3 bases, with 9 bases between. The CDR3 contains 15 residues. CDR1 is MNHNS and CDR2 is SASEGT in the germline V gene. CDR3 loop: CASSEAQAVGNTIYF. CDR3 nucleotides: TGTGCCAGCAGTGAAGCGCAGGCTGTTGGAAACACCATATATTTT.